The clone carrying this T cell receptor beta chain came up a few times. CDR3 length: 19 residues. CDR1 and CDR2 from the germline V gene are KGHSH and LQKENI. V dropped 2 bases and J dropped 2 bases, with 24 bases sitting between them. TCRdb re-derived calls from the 5' RACE reads in MiXCR, one entry per CDR3 protein. The table includes some 600,000 distinct CDR3 sequences, around 16% detected once. The data belong to a study of T cells after yellow fever vaccination. The V gene is TRBV18, the J gene TRBJ1-2; possible D gene TRBD1, 6 bases. The material sequenced was PBMCs, taken 5 to 6 days after the first yellow fever vaccination. The TCR was taken from a young man who received the YFV17D yellow fever vaccine. The CDR3 coding sequence is TGTGCCAGCTCACCAGAAGCAGGGGCCGCTCAAAACGGCAACTATGGCTACACCTTC. Translation gives CASSPEAGAAQNGNYGYTF. The entire variable domain, with the rest obtained from reference TRBV18 and TRBJ1-2, is as follows: NAGVMQNPRHLVRRRGQEARLRCSPMKGHSHVYWYRQLPEEGLKFMVYLQKENIIDESGMPKERFSAEFPKEGPSILRIQQVVRGDSAAYFCASSPEAGAAQNGNYGYTFGSGTRLTVV.